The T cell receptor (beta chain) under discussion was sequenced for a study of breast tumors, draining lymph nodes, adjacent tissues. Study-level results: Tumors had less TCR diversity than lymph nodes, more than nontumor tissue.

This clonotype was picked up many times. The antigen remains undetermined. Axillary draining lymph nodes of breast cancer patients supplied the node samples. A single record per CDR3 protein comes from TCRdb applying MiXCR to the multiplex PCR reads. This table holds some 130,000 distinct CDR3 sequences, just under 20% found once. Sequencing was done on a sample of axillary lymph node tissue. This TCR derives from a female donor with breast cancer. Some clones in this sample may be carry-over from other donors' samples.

The CDR3 spells CAWRVYEQYF. The DNA for the CDR3 is TGTGCCTGGAGGGTTTACGAGCAGTACTTC. The chain uses TRBV30 and TRBJ2-7, with D hard to call. The CDR3 runs to 10 residues. The V end lost 3 bases, the J end lost 4 bases, and 4 bases lay between the germline ends. The germline gives CDR1 GTSNPN, CDR2 SVGIG (reference sequence).